Each of the 28 T cell receptor beta chains below was sequenced from the same sample in a study of a mutant IDH1 vaccine in newly diagnosed glioma. These receptors are not linked to any known antigen. Time point reported: week 5, during vaccination. Doses comprised 300 ug of mutant IDH1 20-mer peptide each, plus topical imiquimod. Assay used: immunoSEQ multiplex PCR; TCRdb lists only in-frame clones, some missing. The repertoire consists of some 51,000 clones, with around 78% occurring once and the leading ten covering around 4.9%. Sequenced here: PBMCs, sampled from a glioma patient whose treatment included an IDH1 peptide vaccine. Receptor source: a man aged 45-60 years with glioma.

The V gene is TRBV30, the J gene TRBJ1-5; D is uncertain. V lost 3 bases to trimming and J lost 1 base, with 10 bases between them. The CDR3 has 14 residues. Per the germline V gene, CDR1 is GTSNPN and CDR2 is SVGIG (reference sequence). CDR3 DNA sequence: TGTGCCTGGAGCTACCGAGGAAGCAATCAGCCCCAGCATTTT. Its translation is CAWSYRGSNQPQHF.

The chain couples TRBV18 to TRBJ1-1; D might be TRBD1 (5 bases). The length of the CDR3 is 15 residues. The germline V gene has CDR1 KGHSH and CDR2 LQKENI. Trimming stripped 3 bases from V and 0 bases from J, with 11 bases between. CDR3 protein: CASSPLDTMNTEAFF. CDR3 nucleotide sequence: TGTGCCAGCTCACCCCTGGACACTATGAACACTGAAGCTTTCTTT.

V and J are TRBV29-1 and TRBJ2-1, with a weak D call TRBD2 (5 bases). Germline CDR1 reads SQVTM; CDR2 reads ANQGSEA. The CDR3 sequence is 13 residues long. V was pared by 3 bases and J by 8 bases, with 14 bases between. As DNA, the CDR3 is TGCAGCGTTGACGGGGATACTCGCGATGAGCAGTTCTTC. Its protein is CSVDGDTRDEQFF.

This clone qualifies as medium-sized. V is TRBV27 and J is TRBJ1-1; 7 nucleotides agree with TRBD1. Per the germline V gene, CDR1 is MNHEY and CDR2 is SMNVEV (reference sequence). V lost 6 bases and J lost 3; bases outside the gene matches: 7. The CDR3 is 14 residues long. This chain's CDR3 is CASRAPQGYTEAFF. CDR3 bases: TGTGCCAGCAGAGCCCCACAGGGGTACACTGAAGCTTTCTTT.

This chain links TRBV9 with TRBJ2-1; 11 bases line up with TRBD2. The CDR3 has 16 residues. Germline lookup yields CDR1 SGDLS and CDR2 YYNGEE. V was pared by 4 bases and J by 4 bases, with 7 bases of the junction left unmatched. CDR3 loop: CASSLSGTSGYNEQFF. Written as DNA, the CDR3 is TGTGCCAGCAGCCTCTCCGGGACTAGCGGATACAATGAGCAGTTCTTC.

The rearrangement joins TRBV5-6 to TRBJ1-6; maybe TRBD1 (6 bases). The length of the CDR3 is 14 residues. Trimming removed 0 bases from V and 11 bases from J, with 12 bases in between. Germline values: CDR1 SGHDT, CDR2 YYEEEE. The CDR3 sequence is CASSLETGQAPLHF. Here the CDR3 DNA reads TGTGCCAGCAGCTTGGAAACAGGGCAGGCACCCCTCCACTTT.

The count of this clone is one. The chain carries TRBV6-1 and TRBJ1-3; 11 nucleotides align to TRBD1. J was trimmed by 7 bases and V by 6 bases; bases with no gene match: 5. The germline V gene has CDR1 MNHNS and CDR2 SASEGT. The CDR3 contains 14 residues. In nucleotides, the CDR3 is TGTGCCAGCAGCGCCGGGACAGGGGGGAACACCATATATTTT. Translating gives CASSAGTGGNTIYF.

V is TRBV11-2 and J is TRBJ2-5, with TRBD1 matching 7 bases. This CDR3 has 17 residues. J gave up 0 bases and V 3 bases, and 10 bases lay outside the gene matches. The germline V gene has CDR1 SGHAT and CDR2 FQNNGV. CDR3 sequence reads: CASSFHPTGVDQETQYF. Written as DNA, the CDR3 is TGTGCCAGCAGCTTTCACCCTACAGGGGTCGACCAAGAGACCCAGTACTTC.

Regarding this clone: The junction departs from germline at one end; a sequencing error may be responsible. This chain connects TRBV7-7 to TRBJ2-5; 7 nucleotides match TRBD2. The length of the CDR3 is 14 residues. The V gene's germline CDR1 is SSHAT and CDR2 FNYEAQ (reference sequence). The CDR3 region is CASSLGLDGETQYF. CDR3 in DNA: TGTGCTAGCAGCTTAGGACTAGATGGGGAGACCCAGTACTTC.

V and J are TRBV27 and TRBJ1-2, with TRBD1 as a possible D gene (5 bases). The CDR3 extends over 13 amino acids. Trimming cost V 3 bases and J 3 bases, with 8 bases left between them. Germline loops: CDR1 MNHEY, CDR2 SMNVEV (reference sequence). CDR3 in DNA: TGTGCCAGCAGTTTCACCAGGGACTATGGCTACACCTTC. As protein: CASSFTRDYGYTF.

J is TRBJ2-7 and V is TRBV7-2, with 9 bases fitting TRBD2. This CDR3 spans 17 amino acids. Looked up from germline, CDR1 is SGHTA and CDR2 is FQGNSA. Losses at the gene ends were 1 base for V and 5 bases for J; bases not matched to a gene: 12. This chain's CDR3 is CASSLVALGRGGDEQYF. The CDR3 region has the DNA TGTGCCAGCAGCTTAGTGGCACTGGGGCGGGGGGGCGACGAGCAGTACTTC.

The chain recombines TRBV4-1 with TRBJ2-7; D is possibly TRBD1 or TRBD2 (5 bases each). The CDR3 has 14 amino acids. Per germline, CDR1 MGHRA and CDR2 YSYEKL. Trimming removed 4 bases at V and 0 bases at J, with 10 bases between. The CDR3 sequence is CASSRDPSSYEQYF. CDR3 DNA sequence: TGCGCCAGCAGCCGGGACCCAAGCTCCTACGAGCAGTACTTC.

The rearrangement uses TRBV27 and TRBJ1-5, with TRBD1 matching over 8 bases. The J segment lost 4 bases and the V segment lost 5 bases, leaving 10 bases of the junction unmatched. CDR1 and CDR2 from the germline V gene are MNHEY and SMNVEV (reference sequence). This CDR3 is 16 amino acids long. The CDR3 region is CASSLRPDRENQPQHF. The CDR3 DNA sequence: TGTGCCAGCAGTCTCCGCCCGGACAGGGAAAATCAGCCCCAGCATTTT.

This clone was found a few times. The rearrangement links TRBV18 to TRBJ2-2; the D gene is possibly TRBD1 (5 bases). The germline V gene has CDR1 KGHSH and CDR2 LQKENI. The CDR3 consists of 13 residues. V lost 5 bases, J lost 5 bases, and 9 bases lay in between. The chain's CDR3 is CASSVTETGELFF. CDR3 DNA: TGTGCCAGCTCAGTGACAGAAACCGGGGAGCTGTTTTTT.

This clone came up a few times. CDR3 in DNA: TGTGCCAGTAGTGCAGGACAGTATGGCTACACCTTC. This gives the protein CASSAGQYGYTF. The rearrangement uses TRBV19 and TRBJ1-2; possibly TRBD1 for D (6 bases). The ends were cut back, 5 bases at V and 5 bases at J, with 9 bases in the middle. The germline gives CDR1 LNHDA, CDR2 SQIVND (reference sequence). The CDR3 is 12 amino acids.

For the CDR3, the DNA is TGCGCCAGCAGCCACGAAACCTCGGGACAGATCTATGGCTACACCTTC. Protein product: CASSHETSGQIYGYTF. This rearrangement joins TRBV4-1 to TRBJ1-2; 7 bases line up with TRBD1. Germline assignment: CDR1 MGHRA and CDR2 YSYEKL. There are 16 residues in the CDR3. The trim removed 3 bases at V and 4 bases at J, leaving 11 bases unmatched.

The chain is built from TRBV30 and TRBJ1-3; no firm D call. Looked up from germline, CDR1 is GTSNPN and CDR2 is SVGIG (reference sequence). This CDR3 has 14 amino acids. V lost 0 bases to trimming and J lost 0 bases, with 6 bases between them. The CDR3 nucleotides read TGTGCCTGGAGTGTACTAAACTCTGGAAACACCATATATTTT. Encoded protein: CAWSVLNSGNTIYF.

The chain employs TRBV7-3 and TRBJ1-1; D gene uncertain. CDR3 length equals 13 residues. Deletions cut 2 bases from V and 5 bases from J, with 9 bases between. Germline CDR1 reads SGHTA; CDR2 reads FQGTGA. The CDR3 DNA follows: TGTGCCAGCAGCTTAGGGGTAGGGACTGAAGCTTTCTTT. Its translation: CASSLGVGTEAFF.

The chain links TRBV15 to TRBJ2-5, with D unclear. Germline CDR1 is LNHNV and CDR2 is YYDKDF (reference sequence). This CDR3 contains 15 residues. V was pared by 1 base and J by 2 bases, with 11 bases between. CDR3 in amino acids: CATSRAPGSQETQYF. DNA for the CDR3: TGTGCCACCAGCAGAGCCCCCGGCAGTCAAGAGACCCAGTACTTC.

The chain has TRBV6-5 and TRBJ1-1; D may be TRBD1 (6 bases). The CDR3 is 12 residues long. V was cut by 7 bases and J by 0 bases, with 6 bases left in between. Germline CDR1 and CDR2: MNHEY and SVGAGI. CDR3 coding DNA: TGTGCCAGCACAGGGGTGAACACTGAAGCTTTCTTT. This encodes CASTGVNTEAFF.

This chain connects TRBV6-6 to TRBJ2-3, with 9 bases lining up with TRBD2. There are 15 residues in the CDR3. Germline lookup yields CDR1 MNHNY and CDR2 SVGAGI (reference sequence). V lost 2 bases and J lost 8; bases outside the gene matches: 8. In DNA, the CDR3 is TGTGCCAGCAGTTACGGTGCGGGGGGGCATGGTACGCAGTATTTT. Translating gives CASSYGAGGHGTQYF.

V and J are TRBV27 and TRBJ2-7, with no clear D. Germline assignment: CDR1 MNHEY and CDR2 SMNVEV (reference sequence). CDR3 size: 13 residues. Deletions cut 0 bases from V and 0 bases from J, with 3 bases between. CDR3 in DNA: TGTGCCAGCAGTTTATCCCCCTCCTACGAGCAGTACTTC. Protein product: CASSLSPSYEQYF.

V and J are TRBV7-2 and TRBJ2-3, with D unresolved. Looked up from germline, CDR1 is SGHTA and CDR2 is FQGNSA. This CDR3 has 16 residues. Trimming shortened V by 4 bases and J by 2 bases, and 16 bases separated the two germline ends. CDR3 nucleotides: TGTGCCAGCAGCTCGACAATTAACCCCGCCACAGATACGCAGTATTTT. The encoded protein is CASSSTINPATDTQYF.

J is TRBJ2-7 and V is TRBV28, with TRBD1 as a possible D gene (6 bases). The V gene lost 5 bases and the J gene lost 3 bases, with 17 bases spanning the gap. CDR1 is MDHEN, CDR2 SYDVKM, per germline. The CDR3 is 15 amino acids. CDR3 in amino acids: CASSPLRQASYEQYF. The CDR3 nucleotides read TGTGCCAGCAGTCCCTTACGACAGGCTAGCTACGAGCAGTACTTC. The variable domain in full, completed from reference TRBV28 and TRBJ2-7, reads DVKVTQSSRYLVKRTGEKVFLECVQDMDHENMFWYRQDPGLGLRLIYFSYDVKMKEKGDIPEGYSVSREKKERFSLILESASTNQTSMYLCASSPLRQASYEQYFGPGTRLTVT.

Note on this clone: Different DNA sequences within this sample yield the same CDR3. The J gene is TRBJ2-5, the V gene TRBV5-1; no reliable D call. Trimming took 0 bases from V and 1 from J, leaving 4 bases between them. The germline gives CDR1 SGHRS, CDR2 YFSETQ. This CDR3 has 13 residues. DNA of the CDR3: TGCGCCAGCAGCTTGGGCACCCAAGAGACCCAGTACTTC. The encoded protein is CASSLGTQETQYF.

This clone came up a few times. The J gene is TRBJ1-1, the V gene TRBV6-5; no clear D. V shed 7 bases and J shed 2 bases, with 14 bases lying between them. Germline lookup yields CDR1 MNHEY and CDR2 SVGAGI. The CDR3 is made up of 14 amino acids. The CDR3 spells CASKRGTENTEAFF. The CDR3 DNA is TGTGCCAGCAAACGAGGTACGGAAAACACTGAAGCTTTCTTT.

The CDR3: CASSLIAGEADTQYF. The CDR3 bases are TGTGCCAGCAGCTTAATAGCGGGAGAAGCAGATACGCAGTATTTT. The chain joins TRBV7-3 to TRBJ2-3; 9 nucleotides match TRBD2. After removal of 1 base from V and 4 bases from J, the junction contained 3 bases not matched to a gene. Germline V gives CDR1 SGHTA, CDR2 FQGTGA. The CDR3 has 15 residues.

The CDR3: CASSLGQGARAEAFF. Here the CDR3 DNA reads TGTGCCAGCAGCTTGGGACAGGGGGCGAGGGCTGAAGCTTTCTTT. The chain recombines TRBV7-8 with TRBJ1-1, with 12 positions matching TRBD1. V was clipped by 3 bases and J by 6 bases; unmatched bases: 5. CDR1 SGHVS and CDR2 FQNEAQ come from the germline V gene. CDR3 length: 15 amino acids.